Below are 21 T cell receptor beta chains sequenced from a single sample in a study of naive and memory T cell subsets. An equimolar mix of two oligonucleotides served as the beta constant-region primer for TRBC1 and TRBC2. TCRdb re-derived calls from the UMI-ligation and nested PCR reads in MiXCR, one entry per CDR3 protein. The table includes over 20,000 distinct CDR3 sequences, approximately 10% detected once. Sequenced: central memory CD8+ T cells from blood. The receptors here all came from a human donor in good health.

By proportion, this clonotype is medium-sized. The chain uses TRBV29-1 and TRBJ1-1; D possibly corresponds to TRBD1 (5 bases). The CDR3 consists of 14 residues. CDR1 SQVTM and CDR2 ANQGSEA come from the germline V gene. Trimming cost V 4 bases and J 5 bases, with 17 bases left between them. CDR3 amino acids: CSVATGTVGTEAFF. The CDR3 coding sequence is TGCAGCGTTGCAACCGGGACGGTGGGGACTGAAGCTTTCTTT. The variable domain in full, completed from reference TRBV29-1 and TRBJ1-1, reads SAVISQKPSRDICQRGTSLTIQCQVDSQVTMMFWYRQQPGQSLTLIATANQGSEATYESGFVIDKFPISRPNLTFSTLTVSNMSPEDSSIYLCSVATGTVGTEAFFGQGTRLTVV.

The chain recombines TRBV5-1 with TRBJ2-3; D gene uncertain. The CDR3 has 15 residues. V gave up 1 base and J gave up 2 bases, with 11 bases separating them. Germline V CDR1 and CDR2: SGHRS, YFSETQ. The CDR3 bases are TGCGCCAGCAGCTTGTTTTGGGCGGTCACAGATACGCAGTATTTT. Protein sequence: CASSLFWAVTDTQYF.

This clonotype was seen more than once but under ten times. The chain carries TRBV25-1 and TRBJ2-1, with no clear D. Germline CDR1 and CDR2: MGHDK and SYGVNS. V dropped 2 bases and J dropped 3 bases, with 2 bases sitting between them. The CDR3 contains 12 residues. CDR3 in DNA: TGTGCCAGCAGTGAAAACTACAATGAGCAGTTCTTC. Translation: CASSENYNEQFF. The full variable domain, completed using reference TRBV25-1 and TRBJ2-1, is EADIYQTPRYLVIGTGKKITLECSQTMGHDKMYWYQQDPGMELHLIHYSYGVNSTEKGDLSSESTVSRIRTEHFPLTLESARPSHTSQYLCASSENYNEQFFGPGTRLTVL.

This clonotype was counted between two and nine times. V gene TRBV5-6 combines with J gene TRBJ1-1; D not resolved. V lost 4 bases, J lost 5 bases, and 15 bases lay in between. Germline CDR1 reads SGHDT; CDR2 reads YYEEEE. The CDR3 consists of 14 residues. The CDR3 region has the DNA TGTGCCAGCAGCGGGCCGGGATTTGGGACTGAAGCTTTCTTT. The encoded protein is CASSGPGFGTEAFF. Drawing the rest from reference TRBV5-6 and TRBJ1-1, the complete variable domain is DAGVTQSPTHLIKTRGQQVTLRCSPKSGHDTVSWYQQALGQGPQFIFQYYEEEERQRGNFPDRFSGHQFPNYSSELNVNALLLGDSALYLCASSGPGFGTEAFFGQGTRLTVV.

This clonotype was seen at least ten times. The chain couples TRBV30 to TRBJ2-7, with D hard to call. CDR1 and CDR2 from the germline V gene are GTSNPN and SVGIG (reference sequence). The CDR3 is 13 amino acids. Trimming left V 0 bases short and J 6 bases short, with 12 bases between. The DNA for the CDR3 is TGTGCCTGGAGTGTTCTAGGCTTGGGCGAGCAGTACTTC. Translated, it gives CAWSVLGLGEQYF.

V usage is TRBV19 and J usage is TRBJ1-5; D is undetermined. V was cut by 6 bases and J by 2 bases, with 11 bases left in between. Per the germline V gene, CDR1 is LNHDA and CDR2 is SQIVND (reference sequence). The CDR3 runs 14 residues. The CDR3: CASRLGLGNQPQHF. CDR3 in DNA: TGTGCCAGTAGACTTGGTCTGGGCAATCAGCCCCAGCATTTT.

This clonotype was counted a few times. The rearrangement joins TRBV6-1 to TRBJ1-5, with TRBD1 matching over 8 bases. J gave up 4 bases and V 8 bases, and 16 bases lay outside the gene matches. The CDR3 extends over 17 amino acids. Germline V CDR1 and CDR2: MNHNS, SASEGT. The CDR3 sequence: CASGAGTGVYKNQPQHF. CDR3 sequence (DNA): TGTGCCAGCGGAGCCGGGACAGGTGTTTACAAGAATCAGCCCCAGCATTTT.

This clonotype was counted at least ten times. V gene TRBV7-9 combines with J gene TRBJ2-1, with D unresolved. Germline lookup yields CDR1 SEHNR and CDR2 FQNEAQ (reference sequence). The CDR3 consists of 12 residues. V lost 5 bases and J 12 bases, leaving 14 bases between the germline ends. CDR3 residues: CASSLDRRLQFF. In DNA form, the CDR3 reads TGTGCCAGCAGCCTAGATCGTCGTTTGCAGTTCTTC.

This clonotype occurred many times. The chain recombines TRBV2 with TRBJ1-5; 7 bases fit TRBD1. The germline V gene encodes CDR1 SNHLY and CDR2 FYNNEI. J gave up 8 bases and V 6 bases, and 13 bases lay outside the gene matches. The CDR3 totals 15 residues. The CDR3 loop reads CASSQDDREEEPQHF. In DNA form, the CDR3 reads TGTGCCAGCAGCCAAGACGACAGGGAGGAAGAGCCCCAGCATTTT.

There are many counts of this clonotype. This sequence joins TRBV10-1 and TRBJ2-3, with TRBD2 matching over 11 bases. CDR3 length: 16 amino acids. Germline CDR1 and CDR2: WNHNN and SYGVQD (reference sequence). The junction had 5 bases not matched to a gene; V was cut back by 4 bases and J by 2 bases. The CDR3 region has the DNA TGCGCCAGCAGTGGGGGACTAGCGGTTTACACAGATACGCAGTATTTT. It yields the protein CASSGGLAVYTDTQYF.

The CDR3 bases are TGTGCCAGCAGTTCGAGGGAAAATGGCTATGGCTACACCTTC. Protein product: CASSSRENGYGYTF. The V call is TRBV27, the J call TRBJ1-2; unclear D gene. CDR3 length equals 14 residues. Trimming stripped 4 bases from V and 4 bases from J, with 13 bases between. Germline V lookup: CDR1 MNHEY, CDR2 SMNVEV (reference sequence).

In its sample, this clonotype was seen many times. The genes are TRBV6-2 or TRBV6-3 and TRBJ1-1; D ambiguous. The CDR3 is 14 residues long. Trimming shortened V by 0 bases and J by 5 bases, and 10 bases separated the two germline ends. Per the germline V gene, CDR1 is MNHEY and CDR2 is SVGEGT. This CDR3 is CASSYSSQMTEAFF. The CDR3 DNA sequence: TGTGCCAGCAGTTACTCGAGCCAGATGACTGAAGCTTTCTTT.

This clonotype was counted at least ten times. The V gene is TRBV24-1, the J gene TRBJ2-1, with D perhaps matching TRBD2 (6 bases). This CDR3 contains 13 residues. Germline CDR1 reads KGHDR; CDR2 reads SFDVKD. Trimming removed 3 bases from V and 8 bases from J, with 10 bases in between. The DNA for the CDR3 is TGTGCCACCAGTGATCGATGGGGGGATGAGCAGTTCTTC. It codes for CATSDRWGDEQFF.

The chain employs TRBV27 and TRBJ2-7, with TRBD1 matching 10 bases. Germline values: CDR1 MNHEY, CDR2 SMNVEV (reference sequence). The CDR3 runs 16 residues. V dropped 5 bases and J dropped 2; count of bases not matched to a gene: 9. The DNA for the CDR3 is TGTGCCAGCAGTCAGGGGACAGGGGCCCTTGCCTACGAGCAGTACTTC. Encoded protein: CASSQGTGALAYEQYF.

This clonotype turned up a few times. The chain links TRBV27 to TRBJ2-1, with D unclear. The CDR3 runs to 17 residues. V shed 4 bases and J shed 0 bases, with 16 bases lying between them. The germline V gene has CDR1 MNHEY and CDR2 SMNVEV (reference sequence). CDR3 loop: CASSSKEQRSSYNEQFF. Written as DNA, the CDR3 is TGTGCCAGCAGTTCGAAGGAACAAAGGAGCTCCTACAATGAGCAGTTCTTC.

V is TRBV7-9 and J is TRBJ1-2, with D possibly being TRBD1 (5 bases). Trimming removed 3 bases from V and 1 base from J, with 15 bases in between. The germline V gene encodes CDR1 SEHNR and CDR2 FQNEAQ (reference sequence). CDR3 length: 16 residues. CDR3 amino acids: CASSFTGTENNYGYTF. CDR3 nucleotides: TGTGCCAGCAGCTTCACGGGGACGGAGAATAACTATGGCTACACCTTC.

The chain carries TRBV9 and TRBJ2-5; perhaps TRBD2 as D (5 bases). The CDR3 contains 15 residues. Germline V gives CDR1 SGDLS, CDR2 YYNGEE. V lost 4 bases and J 2 bases, leaving 15 bases between the germline ends. CDR3 in amino acids: CASSFMGGLQETQYF. The CDR3 DNA follows: TGTGCCAGCAGCTTCATGGGTGGACTTCAAGAGACCCAGTACTTC.

In its sample, this clonotype is medium-sized (0.01 to 0.1%). The V call is TRBV12-3 or TRBV12-4, the J call TRBJ1-4; D call uncertain. The V end was cut by 3 bases, the J end by 5 bases, with 4 bases between. This CDR3 has 12 residues. The CDR3 loop reads CASSFSNEKLFF. CDR3 nucleotides: TGTGCCAGCAGTTTCTCAAATGAAAAACTGTTTTTT.

Regarding this clonotype: This may be a read error, as it is one base from a much larger clone. This chain uses TRBV6-6 with TRBJ2-1; no clear D. This CDR3 has 15 residues. Per germline, CDR1 MNHNY and CDR2 SVGAGI (reference sequence). This CDR3 is CARSYSVGTYNEQFF. The CDR3, as DNA: TGTGCCAGAAGTTACTCCGTAGGCACCTACAATGAGCAGTTCTTC.

V and J are TRBV2 and TRBJ1-2; the D is unclear. Trimming pared 3 bases from V and 0 bases from J, leaving 8 bases between. This CDR3 is 14 amino acids long. Germline CDR1 and CDR2: SNHLY and FYNNEI. The CDR3 reads CASSDRMPNYGYTF. Here the CDR3 DNA reads TGTGCCAGCAGTGACAGGATGCCTAACTATGGCTACACCTTC.

The chain joins TRBV15 to TRBJ2-7, with 12 bases lining up with TRBD2. V shed 3 bases and J 2 bases; nucleotides not matched to a gene: 2. The CDR3 runs 15 residues. Looked up from germline, CDR1 is LNHNV and CDR2 is YYDKDF (reference sequence). CDR3 region: CATSSGLAGPYEQYF. CDR3 nucleotides: TGTGCCACCAGCAGTGGACTAGCGGGACCCTACGAGCAGTACTTC.